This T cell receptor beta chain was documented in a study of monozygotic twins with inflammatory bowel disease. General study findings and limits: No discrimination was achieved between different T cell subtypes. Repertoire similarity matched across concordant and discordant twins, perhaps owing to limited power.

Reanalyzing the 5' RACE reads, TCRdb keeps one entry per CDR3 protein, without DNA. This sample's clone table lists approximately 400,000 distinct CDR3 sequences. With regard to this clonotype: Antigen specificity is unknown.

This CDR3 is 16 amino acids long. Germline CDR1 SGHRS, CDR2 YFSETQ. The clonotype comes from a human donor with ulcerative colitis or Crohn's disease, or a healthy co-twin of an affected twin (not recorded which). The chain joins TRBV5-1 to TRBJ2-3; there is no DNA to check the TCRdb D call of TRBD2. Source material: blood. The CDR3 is CASSLRLGEVSDTQYF.